This record concerns one T cell receptor (beta chain) sequence. Its cognate antigen has yet to be identified. Within one base of it there is no much larger clone, and no base qualities were kept. The collaborating institutions used their own protocols to collect whole blood in K2EDTA tubes. For TCRbeta analysis, collaborator samples were shipped as frozen whole blood, as isolated PBMCs, or as DNA extracted from either sample type. TCRbeta CDR3 regions were amplified from genomic DNA using the immunoSEQ Assay, a bias-controlled multiplex PCR. For the original study's pipeline: The number of nucleated cells in each sample was estimated from the amplification of reference gene primers within the assay. To quantify the absolute abundance of each unique TCRbeta CDR3 rearrangement, sequence reads were collapsed and filtered. For each sample, productive Simpson clonality was calculated as the square root of Simpson's diversity index across productive rearrangements. The immuneACCESS repertoire file appears here via TCRdb, limited to in-frame rearrangements. These files lack a portion of the clones; in checked studies, under half of the deficit traces to unresolved V genes, and the cause of the others is not known. The V and J calls and the clone size are those of that table, but D and trimming were determined from the DNA. The sample table records 55,000 to 80,000 clones; roughly 88% of these occur just once. Of the sample, over 25% is held by the ten largest clones.

Relative to germline, V is missing 5 bases and J is missing 7 bases, with 3 bases of the junction outside any gene match. The germline V gene supplies CDR1 SGHVS and CDR2 FNYEAQ. The CDR3 sequence holds 13 residues, the cysteine and phenylalanine included. The DNA shown is the 39-base CDR3, in frame from base 1. This entry is derived from a study of blood T cell repertoires in COVID-19 (TCRdb year 2020). General notes on the study: The collaborator samples originated in the United States, Italy and Spain and spanned the acute and convalescent phases of COVID-19. The samples were drawn from the first 160 participants of the ongoing ImmuneRACE study and from roughly 1,300 subjects provided by 6 global collaborators. Deeply sampled blood TCRbeta repertoires from subjects exposed to, actively infected with, or recovered from COVID-19 were included in the dataset. HLA class I and class II types, where available, came from metadata supplied by the sample provider rather than from assay-based typing. Sample metadata almost always included a de-identified subject ID, COVID-19 status, age in years and sex. The repertoires were made available in a free public database intended to serve as a resource for research on the immune response to SARS-CoV-2. The prospective study material was composed of cDNA or gDNA derived from T cells, B-cell-depleted T cells, or PBMCs. On the study overall, not on this receptor specifically: Clinical and demographic metadata were provided uncurated, with the amount varying by source and participant.

The sample was peripheral blood. The source of this sequence is a man in his fifties with acute or convalescent COVID-19. The V gene is TRBV7-6 and the J gene is TRBJ1-5, and 9 bases in between align with TRBD1. The CDR3 reads CASSITGGQPQHF. The base sequence is TGTGCCAGCAGCATCACAGGGGGCCAGCCCCAGCATTTT.